Listed below are T cell receptor beta chains from one sample, sequenced in a study of shared clonotypes between healthy human individuals. Generated by immunoSEQ multiplex PCR, the TCRdb table keeps only in-frame clones and is missing some. This repertoire shows about 2.2 million clones, around 95% found once; its top ten account for approximately 1.6%. Sequencing was carried out using naive CD8+ T cells from PBMCs. The receptor source for this set is a man between 18 and 35 years old in good health. Some clones in this sample may be carry-over from other donors' samples. The CDR3 runs from the conserved cysteine through the conserved F or W. Each record gives: clone size, V gene, D gene, J gene, CDR3 DNA, CDR3 protein. A D gene is named only where the DNA matches it firmly. Not every row has a clone size; where given, it reads once, few, many or a size class.

.,TRBV7-9,TRBD1,TRBJ2-7,TGTGCCAGCAGCTTGCGACAGGGGGCCTCCTACGAGCAGTACTTC,CASSLRQGASYEQYF
.,TRBV9,TRBD1,TRBJ2-3,TGTGCCAGCAGCGTATACGAGACAGGGAGCAGCACAGATACGCAGTATTTT,CASSVYETGSSTDTQYF
.,TRBV6-1,TRBD1,TRBJ1-4,TGTGCCAGCAGTTCCTACAGGGGGGTGGCTGAAAAACTGTTTTTT,CASSSYRGVAEKLFF
.,TRBV7-8,TRBD1,TRBJ2-1,TGTGCCAGCAGCTTAGTCGTCACGCGTTCGGGACAGAACAATGAGCAGTTCTTC,CASSLVVTRSGQNNEQFF
.,TRBV11-2,.,TRBJ1-6,TGTGCCAGCAGATCACCCGTCGGTAATTCACCCCTCCACTTT,CASRSPVGNSPLHF
.,TRBV5-4,.,TRBJ1-1,TGTGCCAGCAGCTTGGGTCCTTTGGCTTTCTTT,CASSLGPLAFF
.,TRBV5-1,.,TRBJ1-5,TGCGCCAGCAGCATCCGACCCGGGGGCAATCAGCCCCAGCATTTT,CASSIRPGGNQPQHF
once,TRBV5-8,TRBD1,TRBJ2-7,TGTGCCAGCAGCTTGAGGGGGCTGATCGAGCAGTACTTC,CASSLRGLIEQYF
.,TRBV15,.,TRBJ2-2,TGTGCCACCAGCAGAGTGGTTAACACCGGGGAGCTGTTTTTT,CATSRVVNTGELFF
.,TRBV27,.,TRBJ1-2,TGTGCCAGCAGCCTCAGGCGGAGCTATGGCTACACCTTC,CASSLRRSYGYTF
.,TRBV4-2,.,TRBJ2-2,TGTGCCAGCAGCCAAGGGGGCCCTAACACCGGGGAGCTGTTTTTT,CASSQGGPNTGELFF
.,TRBV19,.,TRBJ1-2,TGTGCCAGTAGTATCCGGTTTGACTATGGCTACACCTTC,CASSIRFDYGYTF
.,TRBV6-5,.,TRBJ2-1,TGTGCCAGCCAGGGGTTTGGTGACTCCAATGAGCAGTTCTTC,CASQGFGDSNEQFF
.,TRBV30,.,TRBJ1-3,TGTGCCCGGAGTAGGGGGACGCAGATCTCTGGAAACACCATATATTTT,CARSRGTQISGNTIYF
.,TRBV19,.,TRBJ1-1,TGTGCCAGTAGTATTGGGAGTTCTCAAGCTTTCTTT,CASSIGSSQAFF
.,TRBV15,TRBD2,TRBJ2-7,TGTGCCACCAGCCAAGGACTAGCGGACTACGAGCAGTACTTC,CATSQGLADYEQYF
once,TRBV28,.,TRBJ2-5,TGTGCCAGCAGTCCCCGCCCCTGGGGAGATCAAGAGACCCAGTACTTC,CASSPRPWGDQETQYF
.,TRBV7-9,.,TRBJ1-1,TGTGCCAGCAGCTTAGCCCCGGGCGACACTGAAGCTTTCTTT,CASSLAPGDTEAFF
.,TRBV10-3,.,TRBJ2-2,TGTGCCATCAGTGGACAGGGTCGGGGACTAAACACCGGGGAGCTGTTTTTT,CAISGQGRGLNTGELFF
.,TRBV7-6,TRBD2,TRBJ2-5,TGTGCCAGCAGCCTGGTAGCGGGGGTAGCGGGGGGCGAGACCCAGTACTTC,CASSLVAGVAGGETQYF
.,TRBV27,TRBD2,TRBJ2-7,TGTGCCAGCAGTCACCACGTAGCGGGACGTGGGTACGAGCAGTACTTC,CASSHHVAGRGYEQYF
.,TRBV29-1,TRBD2,TRBJ2-1,TGCAGCGGGCTAGCGGGAGGATTGTCCTACAATGAGCAGTTCTTC,CSGLAGGLSYNEQFF
once,TRBV6-6,.,TRBJ2-2,TGTGCCAGCAGTTACAAGGAGAACACCGGGGAGCTGTTTTTT,CASSYKENTGELFF
.,TRBV5-3,TRBD1,TRBJ2-7,TGTGCCAGAAGGTGCCAACCGACAGGGAAGCTCTACGAGCAGTACTTC,CARRCQPTGKLYEQYF
few,TRBV29-1,TRBD1,TRBJ1-1,TGCAGCGTCACAGGGGCCACTGAAGCTTTCTTT,CSVTGATEAFF
.,TRBV5-6,.,TRBJ1-5,TGTGCCAGCAGTCGTGGGGGGGGAGGGCCCCAGCATTTT,CASSRGGGGPQHF
.,TRBV7-9,.,TRBJ2-5,TGTGCCAGCAGCTCTGGGGAGACCCAGTACTTC,CASSSGETQYF
.,TRBV9,TRBD1,TRBJ1-4,TGTGCCAGCAGTGCGACAGGGCGTTGGGATGAAAAACTGTTTTTT,CASSATGRWDEKLFF
.,TRBV7-9,.,TRBJ2-1,TGTGCCAGCAGCCCCAAGGACGGCCCCTCCTACAATGAGCAGTTCTTC,CASSPKDGPSYNEQFF
.,TRBV9,.,TRBJ1-4,TGTGCCAGCAGCCCAGAGGGCAGTAGGAATGAAAAACTGTTTTTT,CASSPEGSRNEKLFF
.,TRBV7-9,.,TRBJ2-6,TGTGCCAGCAGCTTACCTCCCGTGGGAAACTCTGGGGCCAACGTCCTGACTTTC,CASSLPPVGNSGANVLTF
.,TRBV13,.,TRBJ2-1,TGTGCCAGCAGCGTTACAGGGGAGGGGTACAATGAGCAGTTCTTC,CASSVTGEGYNEQFF
.,TRBV4-3,.,TRBJ2-3,TGCGCCAGCAGCCAAGGCCGGGACTCCCGGGGAGATACGCAGTATTTT,CASSQGRDSRGDTQYF
.,TRBV28,.,TRBJ1-5,TGTGCCAGCAGTGAACGGGGGGCGAGGCAGCCCCAGCATTTT,CASSERGARQPQHF
.,TRBV28,.,TRBJ2-1,TGTGCCAGCAGGCATGAGCAGTTCTTC,CASRHEQFF
once,TRBV5-1,TRBD1,TRBJ2-5,TGCGCCAGCAGCTTGGTGACAGGGCGAACCCAGTACTTC,CASSLVTGRTQYF
.,TRBV9,.,TRBJ2-6,TGTGCCCGAACCCGGCCCCGACAGAGCTCTGGGGCCAACGTCCTGACTTTC,CARTRPRQSSGANVLTF
.,TRBV19,.,TRBJ1-1,TGTGCCAGTTCAGGGGATGCCGGCACTGAAGCTTTCTTT,CASSGDAGTEAFF
.,TRBV2,.,TRBJ1-6,TGTGCCAGCAGTGATGACCTCGGGACGGGGTATTCACCCCTCCACTTT,CASSDDLGTGYSPLHF
.,TRBV27,.,TRBJ2-3,TGTGCCAGCAGTAAGGTTGGAGTAACGGGTACAGATACGCAGTATTTT,CASSKVGVTGTDTQYF
.,TRBV7-8,TRBD2,TRBJ2-1,TGTGCCAGCAGCTCCACAGGACTAGCGGGTTTTAATGAGCAGTTCTTC,CASSSTGLAGFNEQFF
few,TRBV9,.,TRBJ1-1,TGTGCCAGCAGCGTAGACTACAGTCTGGCCACTGAAGCTTTCTTT,CASSVDYSLATEAFF
.,TRBV10-3,.,TRBJ2-7,TGTGCCATCAGTGCGGGTTACGAGCAGTACTTC,CAISAGYEQYF
.,TRBV7-8,.,TRBJ1-1,TGTGCCAGCAGCTTAGAGATTGGGATATTGAACACTGAAGCTTTCTTT,CASSLEIGILNTEAFF
.,TRBV30,TRBD2,TRBJ2-1,TGTGCCTGGAGTGTAGAAGCGGGAGAAGGGAATGAGCAGTTCTTC,CAWSVEAGEGNEQFF